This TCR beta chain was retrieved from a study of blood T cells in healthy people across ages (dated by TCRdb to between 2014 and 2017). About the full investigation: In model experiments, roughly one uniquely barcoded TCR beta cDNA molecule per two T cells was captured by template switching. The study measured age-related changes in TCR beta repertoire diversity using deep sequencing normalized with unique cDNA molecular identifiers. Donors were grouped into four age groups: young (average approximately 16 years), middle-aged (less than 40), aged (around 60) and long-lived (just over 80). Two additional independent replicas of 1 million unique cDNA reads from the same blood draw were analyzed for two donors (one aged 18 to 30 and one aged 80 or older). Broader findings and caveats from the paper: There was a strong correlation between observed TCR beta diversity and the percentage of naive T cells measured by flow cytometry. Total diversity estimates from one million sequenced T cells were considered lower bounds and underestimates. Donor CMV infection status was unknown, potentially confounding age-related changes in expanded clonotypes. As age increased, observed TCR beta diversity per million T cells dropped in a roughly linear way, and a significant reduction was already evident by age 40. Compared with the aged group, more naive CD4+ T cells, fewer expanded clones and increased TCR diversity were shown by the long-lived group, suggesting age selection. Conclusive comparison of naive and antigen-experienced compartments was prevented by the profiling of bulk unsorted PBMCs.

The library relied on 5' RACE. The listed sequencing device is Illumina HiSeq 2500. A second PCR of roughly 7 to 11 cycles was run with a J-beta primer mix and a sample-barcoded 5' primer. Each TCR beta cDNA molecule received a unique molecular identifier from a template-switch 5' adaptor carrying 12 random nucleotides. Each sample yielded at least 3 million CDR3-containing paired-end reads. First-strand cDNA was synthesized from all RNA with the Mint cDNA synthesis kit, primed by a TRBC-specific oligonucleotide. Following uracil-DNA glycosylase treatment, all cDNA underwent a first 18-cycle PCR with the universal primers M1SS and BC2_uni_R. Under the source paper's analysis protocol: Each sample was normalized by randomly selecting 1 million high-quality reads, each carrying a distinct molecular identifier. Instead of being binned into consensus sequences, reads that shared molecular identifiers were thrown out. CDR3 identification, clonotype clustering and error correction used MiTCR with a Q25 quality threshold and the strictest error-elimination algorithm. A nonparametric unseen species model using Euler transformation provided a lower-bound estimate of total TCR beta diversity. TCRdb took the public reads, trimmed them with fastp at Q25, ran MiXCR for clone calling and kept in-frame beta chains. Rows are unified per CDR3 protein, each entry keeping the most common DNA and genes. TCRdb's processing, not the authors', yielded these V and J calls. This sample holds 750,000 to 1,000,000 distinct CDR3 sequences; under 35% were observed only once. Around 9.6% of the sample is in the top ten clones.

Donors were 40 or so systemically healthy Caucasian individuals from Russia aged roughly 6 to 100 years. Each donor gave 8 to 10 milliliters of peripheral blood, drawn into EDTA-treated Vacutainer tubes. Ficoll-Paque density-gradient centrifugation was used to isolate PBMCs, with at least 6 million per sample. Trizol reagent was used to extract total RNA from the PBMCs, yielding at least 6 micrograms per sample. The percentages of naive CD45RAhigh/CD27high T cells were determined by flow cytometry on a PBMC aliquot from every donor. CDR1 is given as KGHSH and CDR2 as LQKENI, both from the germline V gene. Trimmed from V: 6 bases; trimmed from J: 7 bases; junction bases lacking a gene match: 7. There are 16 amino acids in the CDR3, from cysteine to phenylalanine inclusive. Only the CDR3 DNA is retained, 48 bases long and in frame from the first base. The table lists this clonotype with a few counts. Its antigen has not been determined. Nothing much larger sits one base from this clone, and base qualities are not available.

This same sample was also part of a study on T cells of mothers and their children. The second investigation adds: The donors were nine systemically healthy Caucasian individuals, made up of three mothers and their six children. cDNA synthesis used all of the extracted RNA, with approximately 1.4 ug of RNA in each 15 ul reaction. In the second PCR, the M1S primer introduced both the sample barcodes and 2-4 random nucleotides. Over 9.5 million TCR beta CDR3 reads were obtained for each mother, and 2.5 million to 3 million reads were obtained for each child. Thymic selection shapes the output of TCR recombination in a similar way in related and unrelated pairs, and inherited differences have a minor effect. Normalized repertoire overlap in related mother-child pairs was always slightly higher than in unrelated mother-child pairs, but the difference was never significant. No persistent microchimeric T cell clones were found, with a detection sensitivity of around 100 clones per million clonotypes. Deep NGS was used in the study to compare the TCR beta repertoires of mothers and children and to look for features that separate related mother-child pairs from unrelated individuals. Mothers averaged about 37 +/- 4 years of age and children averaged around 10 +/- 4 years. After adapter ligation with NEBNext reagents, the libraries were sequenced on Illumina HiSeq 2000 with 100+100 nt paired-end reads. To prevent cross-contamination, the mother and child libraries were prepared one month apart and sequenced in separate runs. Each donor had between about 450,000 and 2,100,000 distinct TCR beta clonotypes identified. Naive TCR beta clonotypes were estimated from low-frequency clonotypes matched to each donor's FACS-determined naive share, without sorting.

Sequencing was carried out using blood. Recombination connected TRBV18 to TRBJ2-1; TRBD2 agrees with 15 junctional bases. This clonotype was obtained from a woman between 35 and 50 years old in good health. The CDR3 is CASSNPGLAGGNEQFF. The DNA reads TGTGCCAGCTCCAACCCTGGACTAGCGGGGGGGAATGAGCAGTTCTTC.